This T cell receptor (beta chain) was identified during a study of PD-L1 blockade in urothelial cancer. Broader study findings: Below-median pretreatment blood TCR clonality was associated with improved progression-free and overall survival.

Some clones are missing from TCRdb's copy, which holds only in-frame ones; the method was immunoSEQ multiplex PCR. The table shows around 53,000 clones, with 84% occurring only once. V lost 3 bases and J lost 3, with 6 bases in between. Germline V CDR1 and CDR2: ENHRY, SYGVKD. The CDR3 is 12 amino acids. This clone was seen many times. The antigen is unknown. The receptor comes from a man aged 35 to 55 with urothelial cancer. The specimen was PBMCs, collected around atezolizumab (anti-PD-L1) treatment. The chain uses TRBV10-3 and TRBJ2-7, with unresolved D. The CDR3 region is CAISEGDYEQYF. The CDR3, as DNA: TGTGCCATCAGTGAAGGAGACTACGAGCAGTACTTC.